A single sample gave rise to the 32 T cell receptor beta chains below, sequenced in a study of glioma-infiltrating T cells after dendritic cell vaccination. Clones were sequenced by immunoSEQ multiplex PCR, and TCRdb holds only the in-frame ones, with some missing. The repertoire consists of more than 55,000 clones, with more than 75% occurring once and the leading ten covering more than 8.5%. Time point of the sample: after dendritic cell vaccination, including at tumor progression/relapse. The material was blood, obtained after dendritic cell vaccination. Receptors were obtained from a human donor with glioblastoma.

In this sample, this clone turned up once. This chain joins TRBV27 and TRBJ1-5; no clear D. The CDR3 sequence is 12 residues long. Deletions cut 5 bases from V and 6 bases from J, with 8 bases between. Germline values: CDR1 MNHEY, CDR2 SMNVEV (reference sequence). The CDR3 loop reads CASSTGGQPQHF. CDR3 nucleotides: TGTGCCAGCAGTACGGGTGGTCAGCCCCAGCATTTT.

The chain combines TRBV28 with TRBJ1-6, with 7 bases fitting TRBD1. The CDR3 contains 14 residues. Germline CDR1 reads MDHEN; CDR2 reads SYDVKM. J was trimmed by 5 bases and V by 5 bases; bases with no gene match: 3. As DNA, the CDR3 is TGTGCCAGCAGTACAGGGGTCGATAATTCACCCCTCCACTTT. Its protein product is CASSTGVDNSPLHF.

The CDR3 DNA reads TGTGCCAGCAGCCAAGGGGTAGCGGGGGGTTACGAGCAGTACTTC. This translates into CASSQGVAGGYEQYF. The rearrangement joins TRBV4-2 to TRBJ2-7; 10 bases fit TRBD2. The V segment lost 1 base and the J segment 4 bases; nucleotides outside the gene matches: 4. CDR3 length: 15 amino acids. CDR1 is LGHNA, CDR2 YNFKEQ, per germline.

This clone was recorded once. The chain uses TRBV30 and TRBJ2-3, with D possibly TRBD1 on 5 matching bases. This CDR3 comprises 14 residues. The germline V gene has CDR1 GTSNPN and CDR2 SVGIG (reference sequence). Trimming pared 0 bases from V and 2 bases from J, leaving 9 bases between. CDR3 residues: CAWSVPGSTDTQYF. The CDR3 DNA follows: TGTGCCTGGAGTGTACCAGGGTCCACAGATACGCAGTATTTT. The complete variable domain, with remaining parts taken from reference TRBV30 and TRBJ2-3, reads SQTIHQWPATLVQPVGSPLSLECTVEGTSNPNLYWYRQAAGRGLQLLFYSVGIGQISSEVPQNLSASRPQDRQFILSSKKLLLSDSGFYLCAWSVPGSTDTQYFGPGTRLTVL.

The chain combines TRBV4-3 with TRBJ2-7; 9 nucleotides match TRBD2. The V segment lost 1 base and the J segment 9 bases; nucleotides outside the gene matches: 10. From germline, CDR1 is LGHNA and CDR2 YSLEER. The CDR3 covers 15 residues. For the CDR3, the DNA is TGCGCCAGCAGCCAAGGACTAGCGGACCCGCGAGGGCAGTACTTC. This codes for CASSQGLADPRGQYF.

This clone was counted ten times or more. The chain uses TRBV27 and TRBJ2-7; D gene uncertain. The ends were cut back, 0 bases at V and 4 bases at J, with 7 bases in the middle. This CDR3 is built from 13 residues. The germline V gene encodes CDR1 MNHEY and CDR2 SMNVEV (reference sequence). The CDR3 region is CASSLSSKYEQYF. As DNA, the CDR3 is TGTGCCAGCAGTTTATCCTCTAAATACGAGCAGTACTTC.

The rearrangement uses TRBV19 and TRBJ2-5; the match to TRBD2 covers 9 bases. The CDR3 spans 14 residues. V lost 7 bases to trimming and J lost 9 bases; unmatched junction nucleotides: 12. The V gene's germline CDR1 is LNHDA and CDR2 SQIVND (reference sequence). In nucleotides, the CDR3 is TGTGCCAGTAACGGCGGGGGGGCATGGGCGGCCCAGTACTTC. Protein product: CASNGGGAWAAQYF.

The CDR3 is CASSQNRGEAFF. The CDR3, as DNA: TGTGCCAGCAGCCAAAACAGGGGAGAAGCTTTCTTT. The V call is TRBV4-2, the J call TRBJ1-1, with TRBD1 identical over 7 bases. The CDR3 sequence is 12 residues long. CDR1 and CDR2 from the germline V gene are LGHNA and YNFKEQ. The V segment lost 2 bases and the J segment 8 bases; nucleotides outside the gene matches: 2.

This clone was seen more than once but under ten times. CDR3 coding DNA: TGTGCCAGCAGCGCCGGGACAGGGGTTAGGAACTCCTATGGCTACACCTTC. It encodes CASSAGTGVRNSYGYTF. The chain combines TRBV11-2 with TRBJ1-2; 10 nucleotides agree with TRBD1. The length of the CDR3 is 17 residues. With 5 bases clipped from V and 4 bases from J, the junction kept 13 bases outside the gene matches. CDR1 is SGHAT, CDR2 FQNNGV, per germline.

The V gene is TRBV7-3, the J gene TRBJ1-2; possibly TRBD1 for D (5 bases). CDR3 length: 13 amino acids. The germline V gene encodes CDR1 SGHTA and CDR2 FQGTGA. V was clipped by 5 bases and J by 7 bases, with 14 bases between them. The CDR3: CASSQGPFRGYTF. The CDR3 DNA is TGTGCCAGCAGCCAGGGCCCTTTTCGTGGCTACACCTTC.

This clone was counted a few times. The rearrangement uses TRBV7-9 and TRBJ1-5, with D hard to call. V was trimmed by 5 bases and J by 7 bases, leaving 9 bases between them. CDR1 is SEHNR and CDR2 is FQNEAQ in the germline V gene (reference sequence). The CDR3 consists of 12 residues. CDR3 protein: CASSTTEQPQHF. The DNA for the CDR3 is TGTGCCAGCAGCACCACAGAACAGCCCCAGCATTTT.

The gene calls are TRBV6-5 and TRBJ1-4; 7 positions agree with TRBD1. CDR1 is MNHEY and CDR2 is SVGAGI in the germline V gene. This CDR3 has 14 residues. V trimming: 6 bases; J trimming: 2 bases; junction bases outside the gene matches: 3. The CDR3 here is CASRVGQTNEKLFF. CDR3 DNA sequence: TGTGCCAGCAGAGTGGGACAGACTAATGAAAAACTGTTTTTT.

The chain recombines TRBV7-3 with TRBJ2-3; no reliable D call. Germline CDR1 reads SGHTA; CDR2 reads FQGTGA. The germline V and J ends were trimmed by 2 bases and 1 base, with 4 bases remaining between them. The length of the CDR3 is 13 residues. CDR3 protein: CASSLPGTDTQYF. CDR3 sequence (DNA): TGTGCCAGCAGCTTACCAGGCACAGATACGCAGTATTTT. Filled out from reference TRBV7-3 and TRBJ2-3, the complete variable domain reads GAGVSQTPSNKVTEKGKYVELRCDPISGHTALYWYRQSLGQGPEFLIYFQGTGAADDSGLPNDRFFAVRPEGSVSTLKIQRTERGDSAVYLCASSLPGTDTQYFGPGTRLTVL.

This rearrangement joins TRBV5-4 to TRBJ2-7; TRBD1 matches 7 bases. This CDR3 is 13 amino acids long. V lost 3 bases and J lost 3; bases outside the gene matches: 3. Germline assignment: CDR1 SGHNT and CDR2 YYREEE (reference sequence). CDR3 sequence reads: CASSSRDSYEQYF. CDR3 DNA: TGTGCCAGCAGCTCCCGGGACAGCTACGAGCAGTACTTC.

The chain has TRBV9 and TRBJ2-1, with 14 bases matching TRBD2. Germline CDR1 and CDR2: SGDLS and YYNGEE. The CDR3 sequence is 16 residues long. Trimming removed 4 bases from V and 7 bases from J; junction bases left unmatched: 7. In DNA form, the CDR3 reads TGTGCCAGCAGCCCCTGGACTAGCGGGGGGCGGAATGAGCAGTTCTTC. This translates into CASSPWTSGGRNEQFF.

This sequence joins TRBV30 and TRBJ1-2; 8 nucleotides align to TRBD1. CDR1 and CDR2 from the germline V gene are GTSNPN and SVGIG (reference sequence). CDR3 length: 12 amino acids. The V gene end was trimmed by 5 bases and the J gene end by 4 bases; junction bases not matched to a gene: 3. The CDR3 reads CAWDRGGYGYTF. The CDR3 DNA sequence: TGTGCCTGGGACAGGGGAGGCTATGGCTACACCTTC.

DNA of the CDR3: TGTGCCAGCAGCGAGACTAGCGGGGGGGCCAATGAGCAGTTCTTC. Translation: CASSETSGGANEQFF. The V call is TRBV9, the J call TRBJ2-1; 14 nucleotides line up with TRBD2. CDR3 length equals 15 residues. V lost 3 bases, J lost 6 bases, and 2 bases stayed unmatched. Germline V lookup: CDR1 SGDLS, CDR2 YYNGEE.

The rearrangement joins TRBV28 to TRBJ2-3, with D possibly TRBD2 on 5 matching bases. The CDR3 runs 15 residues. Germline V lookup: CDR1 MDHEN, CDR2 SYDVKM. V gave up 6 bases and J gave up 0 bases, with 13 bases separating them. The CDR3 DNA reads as TGTGCCAGCAGCTCTGCGGGCAGAAGCACAGATACGCAGTATTTT. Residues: CASSSAGRSTDTQYF.

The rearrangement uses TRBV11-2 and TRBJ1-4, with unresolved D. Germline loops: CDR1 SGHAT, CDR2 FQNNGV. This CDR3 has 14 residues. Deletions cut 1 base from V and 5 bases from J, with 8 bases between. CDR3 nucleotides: TGTGCCAGCAGCTTAGGGAGTGTCAATGAAAAACTGTTTTTT. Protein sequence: CASSLGSVNEKLFF.

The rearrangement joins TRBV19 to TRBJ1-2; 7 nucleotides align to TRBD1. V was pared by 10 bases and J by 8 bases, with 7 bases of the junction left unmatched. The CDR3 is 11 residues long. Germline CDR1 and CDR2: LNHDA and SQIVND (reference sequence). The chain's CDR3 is CATESRGGYTF. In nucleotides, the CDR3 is TGTGCCACCGAATCCAGGGGGGGCTACACCTTC.

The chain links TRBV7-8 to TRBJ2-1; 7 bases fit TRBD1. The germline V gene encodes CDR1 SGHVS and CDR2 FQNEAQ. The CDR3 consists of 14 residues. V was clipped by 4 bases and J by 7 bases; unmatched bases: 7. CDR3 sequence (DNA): TGTGCCAGCAGCTGGGACGGACAGGCGAATGAGCAGTTCTTC. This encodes CASSWDGQANEQFF. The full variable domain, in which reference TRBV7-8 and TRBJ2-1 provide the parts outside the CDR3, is GAGVSQSPRYKVAKRGQDVALRCDPISGHVSLFWYQQALGQGPEFLTYFQNEAQLDKSGLPSDRFFAERPEGSVSTLKIQRTQQEDSAVYLCASSWDGQANEQFFGPGTRLTVL.

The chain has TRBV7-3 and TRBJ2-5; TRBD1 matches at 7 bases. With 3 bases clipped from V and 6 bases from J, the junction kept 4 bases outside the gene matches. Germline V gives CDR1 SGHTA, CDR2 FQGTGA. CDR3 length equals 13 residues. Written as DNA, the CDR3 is TGTGCCAGCAGCTTCAGGGGGTCCCAGACCCAGTACTTC. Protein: CASSFRGSQTQYF.

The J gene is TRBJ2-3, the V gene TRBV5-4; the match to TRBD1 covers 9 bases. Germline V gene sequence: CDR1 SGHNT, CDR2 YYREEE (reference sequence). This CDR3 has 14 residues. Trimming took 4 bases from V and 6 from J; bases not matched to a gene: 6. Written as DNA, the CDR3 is TGTGCCAGCAGCCTAGGGACAGGGTCGGATACGCAGTATTTT. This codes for CASSLGTGSDTQYF.

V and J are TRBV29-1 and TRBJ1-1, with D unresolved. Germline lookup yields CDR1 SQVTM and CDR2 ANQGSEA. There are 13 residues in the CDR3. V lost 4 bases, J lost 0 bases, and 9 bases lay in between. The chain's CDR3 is CSVVGGMNTEAFF. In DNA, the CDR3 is TGCAGCGTTGTTGGAGGGATGAACACTGAAGCTTTCTTT.

The chain's CDR3 is CASSQDHSTYEQFF. DNA of the CDR3: TGCGCCAGCAGCCAAGATCATAGTACCTATGAGCAGTTCTTC. The rearrangement uses TRBV4-3 and TRBJ2-1; D not certain. V was clipped by 0 bases and J by 8 bases, with 11 bases between them. The CDR3 consists of 14 residues. From germline, CDR1 is LGHNA and CDR2 YSLEER.

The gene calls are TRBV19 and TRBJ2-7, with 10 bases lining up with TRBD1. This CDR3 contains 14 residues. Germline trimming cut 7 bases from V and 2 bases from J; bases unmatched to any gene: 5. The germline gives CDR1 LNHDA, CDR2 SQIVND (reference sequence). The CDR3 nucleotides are TGTGCCAGTACCGCGGGACAGGGGCCCTACGAGCAGTACTTC. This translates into CASTAGQGPYEQYF.

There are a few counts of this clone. The CDR3 sequence: CASSQEGGADTQYF. For the CDR3, the DNA is TGTGCCAGCAGCCAAGAGGGGGGGGCTGACACGCAGTATTTT. The chain couples TRBV4-2 to TRBJ2-3; tentatively, D is TRBD2 (7 bases). The CDR3 sequence is 14 residues long. Trimming cost V 0 bases and J 9 bases, with 13 bases left between them. Germline V gene data show CDR1 as LGHNA and CDR2 as YNFKEQ.

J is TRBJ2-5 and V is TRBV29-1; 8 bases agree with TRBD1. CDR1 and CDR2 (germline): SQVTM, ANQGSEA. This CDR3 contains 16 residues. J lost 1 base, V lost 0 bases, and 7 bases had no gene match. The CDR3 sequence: CSVEDLDRAFQETQYF. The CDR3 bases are TGCAGCGTTGAAGATCTGGACAGGGCCTTCCAAGAGACCCAGTACTTC.

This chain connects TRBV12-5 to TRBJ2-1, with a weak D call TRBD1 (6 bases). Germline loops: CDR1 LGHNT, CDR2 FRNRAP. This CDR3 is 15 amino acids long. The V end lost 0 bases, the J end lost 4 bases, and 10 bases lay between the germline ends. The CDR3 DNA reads TGTGCTAGTGGTTTGGTTGATGGACAGTACAATGAGCAGTTCTTC. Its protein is CASGLVDGQYNEQFF.

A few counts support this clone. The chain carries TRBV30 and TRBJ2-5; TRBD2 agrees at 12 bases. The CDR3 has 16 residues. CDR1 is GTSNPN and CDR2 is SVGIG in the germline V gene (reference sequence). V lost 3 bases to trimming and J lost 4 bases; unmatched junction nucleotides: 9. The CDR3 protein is CAWRAGTSGSGETQYF. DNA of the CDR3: TGTGCCTGGAGAGCCGGGACTAGCGGGTCAGGAGAGACCCAGTACTTC.

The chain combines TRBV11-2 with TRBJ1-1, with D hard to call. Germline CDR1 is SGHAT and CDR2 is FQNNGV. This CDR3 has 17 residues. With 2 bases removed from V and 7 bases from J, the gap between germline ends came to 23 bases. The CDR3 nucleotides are TGTGCCAGCAGCTTAATCTATTCTAACAGCTATACCGATGAAGCTTTCTTT. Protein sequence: CASSLIYSNSYTDEAFF.

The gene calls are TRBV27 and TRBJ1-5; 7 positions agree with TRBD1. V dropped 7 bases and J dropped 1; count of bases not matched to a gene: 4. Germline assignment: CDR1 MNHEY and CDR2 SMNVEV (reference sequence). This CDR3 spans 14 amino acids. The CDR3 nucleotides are TGTGCCAGCAACTCAGGGGGGAGCAATCAGCCCCAGCATTTT. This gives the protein CASNSGGSNQPQHF.